One sample yielded the 21 T cell receptor beta chains listed below, sequenced in a study of OX40 agonist ivuxolimab in advanced cancers. Profiling relied on immunoSEQ multiplex PCR, and the TCRdb table lists in-frame clones only, not all of them. The sample records over 95,000 clones, 91% being singletons. The sequencing here drew on CD4+ or CD8+ T cells sorted from blood, taken in a trial of the OX40 agonist ivuxolimab. The receptors derive from an adult with an advanced solid tumor such as melanoma, head and neck, liver or kidney cancer.

The chain recombines TRBV10-1 with TRBJ1-6, with D possibly TRBD1 on 5 matching bases. Germline V gene sequence: CDR1 WNHNN, CDR2 SYGVQD (reference sequence). Trimming left V 1 base short and J 8 bases short, with 6 bases between. CDR3 length: 13 residues. CDR3 coding DNA: TGCGCCAGCAGTGAGTTGGGGGATTCACCCCTCCACTTT. This encodes CASSELGDSPLHF.

The V gene is TRBV12-1, the J gene TRBJ1-1; no check of the table's D call, TRBD1, against the DNA was made. TRBV12-1 is deemed a pseudogene. The CDR3 loop spans 15 amino acids. CDR3 coding DNA: TGTGCCAGCAGCTTTGATGGCGGAGAGGGGGCTGAAGCTTTCTTT. As protein: CASSFDGGEGAEAFF.

DNA for the CDR3: TGCGCCAGCAGCCAAGACGGTGGACGGCTACGGACCGGGGAGCTGTTTTTT. This gives the protein CASSQDGGRLRTGELFF. V usage is TRBV4-3 and J usage is TRBJ2-2; no reliable D call. This CDR3 has 17 amino acids. V dropped 0 bases and J dropped 5 bases, with 16 bases sitting between them. The V gene's germline CDR1 is LGHNA and CDR2 YSLEER.

The rearrangement joins TRBV5-1 to TRBJ2-1; a weak D match, TRBD2 (6 bases). V lost 1 base and J 14 bases, leaving 13 bases between the germline ends. The CDR3 contains 12 residues. The germline CDR1 and CDR2 sequences are SGHRS and YFSETQ. CDR3 sequence (DNA): TGCGCCAGCAGCTTGATTGCGGGATCGGAGTTCTTC. The encoded protein is CASSLIAGSEFF.

The CDR3 is CASSLALRWSYEQYF. CDR3 nucleotide sequence: TGTGCCAGCAGCTTAGCTCTACGGTGGTCCTACGAGCAGTACTTC. The V gene is TRBV7-9, the J gene TRBJ2-7; unclear D gene. The V gene lost 0 bases and the J gene lost 1 base, with 10 bases spanning the gap. Germline V CDR1 and CDR2: SEHNR, FQNEAQ (reference sequence). The CDR3 has 15 residues. Supplemented by reference TRBV7-9 and TRBJ2-7, the full variable domain reads DTGVSQNPRHKITKRGQNVTFRCDPISEHNRLYWYRQTLGQGPEFLTYFQNEAQLEKSRLLSDRFSAERPKGSFSTLEIQRTEQGDSAMYLCASSLALRWSYEQYFGPGTRLTVT.

V usage is TRBV14 and J usage is TRBJ2-7; 8 bases agree with TRBD2. Per the germline V gene, CDR1 is SGHDN and CDR2 is FVKESK. The CDR3 covers 14 residues. The junction had 6 bases not matched to a gene; V was cut back by 4 bases and J by 4 bases. This chain's CDR3 is CASSPRLAQYEQYF. The CDR3 DNA is TGTGCCAGCAGCCCCCGACTAGCGCAGTACGAGCAGTACTTC.

The chain carries TRBV15 and TRBJ2-1; either TRBD1 or TRBD2 may fit D (5 bases each). The V gene's germline CDR1 is LNHNV and CDR2 YYDKDF (reference sequence). The CDR3 is made up of 15 amino acids. Trimming stripped 3 bases from V and 5 bases from J, with 14 bases between. The chain's CDR3 is CATSSRDHPNNEQFF. CDR3 DNA sequence: TGTGCCACCAGCAGCCGGGACCACCCCAACAATGAGCAGTTCTTC.

This chain connects TRBV7-2 to TRBJ2-6; no definite D call. Germline V gene lookup returns CDR1 SGHTA and CDR2 FQGNSA. The V and J ends lost 1 base and 2 bases respectively, with 9 bases between them. This CDR3 has 16 residues. CDR3 amino acids: CASSLVLTTGANVLTF. The DNA of the CDR3 is TGTGCCAGCAGCTTAGTCTTAACCACTGGGGCCAACGTCCTGACTTTC.

This clone was detected once. J is TRBJ2-1 and V is TRBV5-4; 12 bases match TRBD2. This CDR3 has 16 residues. CDR1 and CDR2 from the germline V gene are SGHNT and YYREEE (reference sequence). J was trimmed by 5 bases and V by 4 bases; bases with no gene match: 7. The CDR3 loop is CASSPNLAGGNNEQFF. CDR3 nucleotides: TGTGCCAGCAGCCCCAATCTAGCGGGAGGGAACAATGAGCAGTTCTTC.

The chain combines TRBV19 with TRBJ2-1; D is uncertain. V lost 6 bases and J 5 bases, leaving 11 bases between the germline ends. Germline values: CDR1 LNHDA, CDR2 SQIVND (reference sequence). The CDR3 covers 13 residues. The CDR3 bases are TGTGCCAGTAGGGGTCTGGTTCACAATGAGCAGTTCTTC. Encoded protein: CASRGLVHNEQFF.

This clone was found a few times. This chain connects TRBV9 to TRBJ1-3; possible D gene TRBD1, 5 bases. CDR3 length: 14 residues. The V end lost 10 bases, the J end lost 0 bases, and 14 bases lay between the germline ends. Looked up from germline, CDR1 is SGDLS and CDR2 is YYNGEE. CDR3 protein: CASTGTGSGNTIYF. The DNA of the CDR3 is TGTGCCTCAACTGGGACGGGCTCTGGAAACACCATATATTTT.

This chain links TRBV5-1 with TRBJ2-5; 8 positions match TRBD1. There are 16 residues in the CDR3. The V gene end was trimmed by 3 bases and the J gene end by 10 bases; junction bases not matched to a gene: 17. Germline assignment: CDR1 SGHRS and CDR2 YFSETQ. The CDR3 coding sequence is TGCGCCAGCAGCTCGAGCCCGGCGACAGGGGAGATTAGCCAGTACTTC. Its protein is CASSSSPATGEISQYF.

This chain uses TRBV7-9 with TRBJ1-1, with D unresolved. V was clipped by 0 bases and J by 7 bases, with 12 bases between them. Germline loops: CDR1 SEHNR, CDR2 FQNEAQ (reference sequence). This CDR3 has 14 residues. The CDR3 DNA reads as TGTGCCAGCAGCTTAGCCCCCAGTCGGCTTGAAGCTTTCTTT. Protein product: CASSLAPSRLEAFF.

This rearrangement joins TRBV6-1 to TRBJ1-1, with TRBD1 identical over 9 bases. CDR3 length: 14 residues. Looked up from germline, CDR1 is MNHNS and CDR2 is SASEGT. The J segment lost 3 bases and the V segment lost 6 bases, leaving 5 bases of the junction unmatched. The CDR3 nucleotides are TGTGCCAGCAGCCTGACAGGGGGGCACACTGAAGCTTTCTTT. This translates into CASSLTGGHTEAFF.

The rearrangement links TRBV4-2 to TRBJ2-1; no clear D gene. Germline lookup yields CDR1 LGHNA and CDR2 YNFKEQ. The CDR3 sequence is 16 residues long. Trimming stripped 4 bases from V and 0 bases from J, with 13 bases between. CDR3 amino acids: CASSLTAESSYNEQFF. In DNA form, the CDR3 reads TGTGCCAGCAGCCTTACGGCCGAAAGCTCCTACAATGAGCAGTTCTTC.

The V and J genes are TRBV5-1 and TRBJ2-2; D is perhaps TRBD2 (5 bases). Trimming pared 0 bases from V and 0 bases from J, leaving 12 bases between. CDR3 length: 17 residues. CDR1 SGHRS and CDR2 YFSETQ come from the germline V gene. CDR3: CASSLGGAASNTGELFF. Here the CDR3 DNA reads TGCGCCAGCAGCTTGGGGGGAGCGGCTTCGAACACCGGGGAGCTGTTTTTT.

The V and J genes are TRBV18 and TRBJ1-4; the D gene is possibly TRBD1 (5 bases). Trimming removed 3 bases at V and 0 bases at J, with 11 bases between. The CDR3 consists of 16 residues. The germline gives CDR1 KGHSH, CDR2 LQKENI. The CDR3 region is CASSPYGQTTNEKLFF. CDR3 sequence (DNA): TGTGCCAGCTCACCCTACGGACAAACAACTAATGAAAAACTGTTTTTT.

The J gene is TRBJ1-6, the V gene TRBV4-3; 7 nucleotides line up with TRBD1. Germline lookup yields CDR1 LGHNA and CDR2 YSLEER. V was pared by 0 bases and J by 7 bases, with 6 bases of the junction left unmatched. The CDR3 totals 16 residues. The CDR3 nucleotides are TGCGCCAGCAGCCAAGAAGGGTACAGGGGCAATTCACCCCTCCACTTT. Translating it yields CASSQEGYRGNSPLHF.

The rearrangement joins TRBV7-2 to TRBJ2-7; TRBD1 agrees at 9 bases. Germline lookup yields CDR1 SGHTA and CDR2 FQGNSA. V shed 5 bases and J 4 bases; nucleotides not matched to a gene: 12. The CDR3 sequence is 16 residues long. The CDR3 reads CASSHLGQGMSYEQYF. CDR3 nucleotides: TGTGCCAGCAGCCATCTAGGACAGGGGATGTCTTACGAGCAGTACTTC.

This CDR3 reads CASSRPTLHTQYF. In DNA, the CDR3 is TGTGCCAGCAGTCGGCCGACTTTACATACGCAGTATTTT. The genes are TRBV6-5 and TRBJ2-3, with D unclear. Germline lookup yields CDR1 MNHEY and CDR2 SVGAGI. This CDR3 region has 13 residues. V lost 5 bases and J lost 7, with 13 bases in between.

This clone was found once. V gene TRBV5-1 combines with J gene TRBJ2-3, with unresolved D. Germline-derived CDR1 and CDR2 are SGHRS and YFSETQ. This CDR3 spans 16 amino acids. V lost 4 bases, J lost 1 base, and 16 bases lay in between. CDR3 nucleotides: TGCGCCAGCAGCACATTCGATCCGTGGGGCACAGATACGCAGTATTTT. Protein: CASSTFDPWGTDTQYF.